The 19 T cell receptor beta chains listed next were all sequenced from one sample in a study of blood T cells in healthy people across ages. A second PCR of about 7 to 12 cycles used a sample-barcoded 5' primer and a J-beta primer mix. MiXCR, applied by TCRdb to the 5' RACE reads, yields one record per CDR3 protein. The sample yields roughly 800,000 distinct CDR3 sequences, 20% to 25% seen once. The sample also formed part of further work on T cells of mothers and their children.

Material: blood. These receptors all come from a boy between 10 and 17 years old in good health.

The chain joins TRBV3-1 to TRBJ1-1; the D is unclear. Trimming removed 3 bases at V and 4 bases at J, with 12 bases between. CDR3 size: 14 residues. The germline CDR1 and CDR2 sequences are LGHDT and YNNKEL (reference sequence). CDR3 sequence reads: CASSHGLAGTEAFF. CDR3 sequence (DNA): TGTGCCAGCAGCCACGGGCTCGCGGGCACTGAAGCTTTCTTT.

This clonotype was recorded a few times. A read error may produce the germline difference seen at one junction end. The rearrangement joins TRBV29-1 to TRBJ2-5; perhaps TRBD1 as D (6 bases). The CDR3 totals 13 residues. CDR1 SQVTM and CDR2 ANQGSEA come from the germline V gene. CDR3 protein: CSVGWDIQETQCF. CDR3 nucleotide sequence: TGCAGCGTTGGGTGGGACATACAGGAGACCCAGTGCTTC. Supplemented by reference TRBV29-1 and TRBJ2-5, the full variable domain reads SAVISQKPSRDICQRGTSLTIQCQVDSQVTMMFWYRQQPGQSLTLIATANQGSEATYESGFVIDKFPISRPNLTFSTLTVSNMSPEDSSIYLCSVGWDIQETQCFGPGTRLLVL.

The sample holds a few counts of this clonotype. J is TRBJ1-2 and V is TRBV19; D ambiguous. The CDR3 extends over 14 amino acids. The germline V gene encodes CDR1 LNHDA and CDR2 SQIVND (reference sequence). V was clipped by 2 bases and J by 6 bases, with 13 bases between them. CDR3 sequence: CASSIWVSGDGYTF. The CDR3 DNA follows: TGTGCCAGTAGTATATGGGTCTCCGGGGATGGCTACACCTTC.

This chain uses TRBV29-1 with TRBJ2-1; D possibly corresponds to TRBD2 (6 bases). CDR3 size: 13 residues. In germline, CDR1 is SQVTM, CDR2 ANQGSEA. V lost 4 bases and J lost 14, with 21 bases in between. The CDR3, as DNA: TGCAGCGTTGGACTTGTGAGGGAGGTCCCCGAGTTCTTC. It translates to CSVGLVREVPEFF.

On this clonotype: At one end the junction does not follow the germline gene, possibly because of a read error. The chain combines TRBV28 with TRBJ1-2; TRBD1 might be the D (5 bases). Germline CDR1 is MDHEN and CDR2 is SYDVKM. This CDR3 has 14 residues. The CDR3 DNA is TGTGCCAGCAGTTTATTGGGCAGGGAATATGACTACACCTTC. As protein: CASSLLGREYDYTF.

Regarding this clonotype: The germline gene is not matched at one end of the junction; a read error may be the cause. The chain joins TRBV6-2 or TRBV6-3 to TRBJ2-1; D is unclear. Germline V CDR1 and CDR2: MNHEY, SVGEGT. The CDR3 is made up of 11 amino acids. CDR3 sequence: CAGSRNNEQFF. The CDR3 DNA follows: TGTGCCGGCAGTCGGAACAATGAGCAGTTCTTC.

This sequence joins TRBV5-1 and TRBJ2-7, with D tentatively TRBD1 (6 bases). Germline values: CDR1 SGHRS, CDR2 YFSETQ. Trimming left V 2 bases short and J 4 bases short, with 13 bases between. The CDR3 loop spans 14 amino acids. CDR3 residues: CASSFQTGIYEQYF. CDR3 in DNA: TGCGCCAGCAGCTTCCAGACAGGAATATACGAGCAGTACTTC.

The chain is built from TRBV7-2 and TRBJ2-4; D is possibly TRBD2 (5 bases). Germline lookup yields CDR1 SGHTA and CDR2 FQGNSA. The CDR3 totals 15 residues. The CDR3 coding sequence is TGTGCGACCAATCAACGGACTGGGAAGAAAAACATTCAGTACTTC. Amino acids: CATNQRTGKKNIQYF.

This clonotype turned up a few times. This chain joins TRBV7-8 and TRBJ2-7; weak D call: TRBD1 (5 bases). This CDR3 comprises 13 residues. In germline, CDR1 is SGHVS, CDR2 FQNEAQ. The V end lost 4 bases, the J end lost 3 bases, and 10 bases lay between the germline ends. The CDR3 spells CASSSLQVYEQYF. DNA of the CDR3: TGTGCCAGCAGCTCACTACAGGTCTACGAGCAGTACTTC.

V is TRBV6-6 and J is TRBJ1-1, with D possibly being TRBD1 (6 bases). Germline-derived CDR1 and CDR2 are MNHNY and SVGAGI (reference sequence). The CDR3 covers 15 residues. V shed 4 bases and J shed 5 bases, with 17 bases lying between them. The CDR3 protein is CASSLQGSGGTEAFF. The CDR3 coding sequence is TGTGCCAGCAGTTTACAGGGTTCGGGGGGGACTGAAGCTTTCTTT.

This chain links TRBV11-2 with TRBJ2-2; 7 bases agree with TRBD1. CDR3 length equals 17 residues. The V segment lost 0 bases and the J segment 2 bases; nucleotides outside the gene matches: 6. CDR1 SGHAT and CDR2 FQNNGV come from the germline V gene. The CDR3: CASSLEAGTANTGELFF. The CDR3 DNA reads as TGTGCCAGCAGCTTAGAGGCCGGGACAGCCAACACCGGGGAGCTGTTTTTT.

The V gene is TRBV24-1, the J gene TRBJ2-5, with 8 positions matching TRBD1. The CDR3 runs 13 residues. Per germline, CDR1 KGHDR and CDR2 SFDVKD. The V and J ends lost 10 bases and 5 bases, in that order; junction bases with no gene match: 8. CDR3 sequence: CATGQGPQETQYF. CDR3 DNA sequence: TGTGCCACTGGACAGGGCCCACAGGAGACCCAGTACTTC.

This chain connects TRBV7-9 to TRBJ2-4; no clear D gene. V was clipped by 0 bases and J by 1 base, with 7 bases between them. This CDR3 contains 15 residues. Germline V gene data show CDR1 as SEHNR and CDR2 as FQNEAQ (reference sequence). CDR3 coding DNA: TGTGCCAGCAGCTTAGCGGGTAGCGCCAAAAACATTCAGTACTTC. Translation gives CASSLAGSAKNIQYF.

This clonotype has more than one count but fewer than ten. This rearrangement joins TRBV19 to TRBJ2-1; D not certain. Germline loops: CDR1 LNHDA, CDR2 SQIVND (reference sequence). The CDR3 loop spans 10 amino acids. Trimming pared 9 bases from V and 8 bases from J, leaving 8 bases between. The CDR3 DNA is TGTGCCAGGGTGGCGTATGAGCAGTTCTTC. Translation: CARVAYEQFF. Together with reference TRBV19 and TRBJ2-1, the CDR3 gives the full variable domain: DGGITQSPKYLFRKEGQNVTLSCEQNLNHDAMYWYRQDPGQGLRLIYYSQIVNDFQKGDIAEGYSVSREKKESFPLTVTSAQKNPTAFYLCARVAYEQFFGPGTRLTVL.

This sequence joins TRBV14 and TRBJ2-5, with D possibly TRBD1 on 6 matching bases. The J call may not be correct, given that the DNA end is closer to TRBJ2-7. The CDR3 is made up of 14 amino acids. CDR1 and CDR2 (germline): SGHDN, FVKESK. CDR3 protein: CASSQVPGAYEQYF. CDR3 nucleotide sequence: TGTGCCAGCAGCCAAGTTCCAGGGGCCTACGAGCAGTACTTC.

The genes are TRBV6-2 or TRBV6-3 and TRBJ2-3, with TRBD1 matching over 7 bases. The CDR3 has 17 amino acids. Trimming cost V 2 bases and J 7 bases; bases outside gene matches: 15. Germline V gene lookup returns CDR1 MNHEY and CDR2 SVGEGT. CDR3 DNA sequence: TGTGCCAGCAGTTACAAAGGGACAGCGCTCAGCAGTAATACGCAGTATTTT. This codes for CASSYKGTALSSNTQYF.

The chain joins TRBV11-1 to TRBJ2-7; D is possibly TRBD1 (6 bases). Germline V gene lookup returns CDR1 SGHAT and CDR2 FQDESV (reference sequence). Trimming left V 5 bases short and J 0 bases short, with 11 bases between. The CDR3 contains 14 residues. CDR3 protein: CASSIQGSSYEQYF. CDR3 DNA: TGTGCCAGCAGCATCCAGGGGAGCTCCTACGAGCAGTACTTC.

This clonotype was seen a handful of times. V and J are TRBV6-5 and TRBJ2-5; a possible D gene is TRBD1 (6 bases). The ends were cut back, 4 bases at V and 1 base at J, with 13 bases in the middle. Germline V gene lookup returns CDR1 MNHEY and CDR2 SVGAGI. CDR3 size: 15 residues. DNA of the CDR3: TGTGCCAGCAGTTTCTATAGGACAGCCCAAGAGACCCAGTACTTC. Its translation is CASSFYRTAQETQYF.

This clonotype was seen only a few times. V gene TRBV11-2 combines with J gene TRBJ1-6; D is ambiguous. V gave up 2 bases and J gave up 3 bases, with 5 bases separating them. The CDR3 has 14 amino acids. CDR1 and CDR2 (germline): SGHAT, FQNNGV. CDR3 bases: TGTGCCAGCAGCTTAACTGTCTATAATTCACCCCTCCACTTT. Its translation: CASSLTVYNSPLHF.